These T cell receptor beta chains were read from a single sample in a study of identical twins. TCRdb reprocessed the 5' RACE reads via MiXCR and lists one record per CDR3 protein. The table shows 450,000 or so distinct CDR3 sequences, with about 24% occurring only once. These data were also filed under a second study, of T cells expressing NK-cell markers.

Sequencing was done on a sample of CD4+ T cells sorted from blood. These receptors came from a woman between 18 and 29 years old in good health. Both conserved end residues are part of each CDR3. The order of the fields is J gene, V gene, D gene, clone size, CDR3 protein, CDR3 DNA. A D gene is named only where the DNA matches it firmly. A row's size may be missing; if present it is once, few, many or a size class.

j_call: TRBJ2-1
v_call: TRBV20-1
d_call: .
clone_size: .
cdr3_aa: CSARSTSREQFF
cdr3_nt: TGCAGTGCTAGATCGACTTCTCGCGAGCAGTTCTTC

j_call: TRBJ1-2
v_call: TRBV7-2
d_call: .
clone_size: .
cdr3_aa: CASSLEVGYGYTF
cdr3_nt: TGTGCCAGCAGCTTAGAAGTGGGATATGGCTACACCTTC

j_call: TRBJ2-5
v_call: TRBV20-1
d_call: TRBD2
clone_size: many
cdr3_aa: CSARDWQAGGGETQYF
cdr3_nt: TGCAGTGCTAGAGATTGGCAAGCGGGAGGCGGTGAGACCCAGTACTTC

j_call: TRBJ2-7
v_call: TRBV20-1
d_call: TRBD1
clone_size: few
cdr3_aa: CSGDRGGRGRKDEQYF
cdr3_nt: TGCAGTGGGGACCGAGGGGGCAGGGGAAGAAAGGACGAGCAGTACTTC

j_call: TRBJ1-1
v_call: TRBV5-5
d_call: TRBD1
clone_size: once
cdr3_aa: CASSLSGGTGTEAFF
cdr3_nt: TGTGCCAGCAGCTTATCAGGGGGAACGGGGACTGAAGCTTTCTTT

j_call: TRBJ2-1
v_call: TRBV4-3
d_call: TRBD2
clone_size: .
cdr3_aa: CASSQDRGLAGYNEQFF
cdr3_nt: TGCGCCAGCAGCCAGGACCGAGGACTAGCGGGTTACAATGAGCAGTTCTTC

j_call: TRBJ1-1
v_call: TRBV12-3/TRBV12-4
d_call: .
clone_size: many
cdr3_aa: CASALRNTEAFF
cdr3_nt: TGTGCCAGCGCCCTCCGGAACACTGAAGCTTTCTTT

j_call: TRBJ2-5
v_call: TRBV11-2
d_call: .
clone_size: few
cdr3_aa: CASSLEAGAPGTQYF
cdr3_nt: TGTGCCAGCAGCTTAGAGGCGGGGGCGCCGGGGACCCAGTACTTC

j_call: TRBJ2-5
v_call: TRBV10-3
d_call: TRBD2
clone_size: few
cdr3_aa: CAISESLGLAGGMAQYF
cdr3_nt: TGTGCCATCAGTGAGTCCCTAGGACTAGCGGGCGGGATGGCCCAGTACTTC

j_call: TRBJ1-2
v_call: TRBV5-1
d_call: .
clone_size: .
cdr3_aa: CASSLAVGSDGYTF
cdr3_nt: TGCGCCAGCAGCTTGGCCGTGGGGTCGGATGGCTACACCTTC

j_call: TRBJ2-5
v_call: TRBV11-2
d_call: .
clone_size: .
cdr3_aa: CASSLEAQTQYF
cdr3_nt: TGTGCCAGCAGCTTAGAAGCTCAGACCCAGTACTTC

j_call: TRBJ2-1
v_call: TRBV9
d_call: .
clone_size: few
cdr3_aa: CASSVEFSNYNEQFF
cdr3_nt: TGTGCCAGCAGCGTAGAATTTAGCAACTACAATGAGCAGTTCTTC

j_call: TRBJ1-1
v_call: TRBV5-1
d_call: .
clone_size: .
cdr3_aa: CASSATPSNTEAFF
cdr3_nt: TGCGCCAGCAGCGCGACACCTTCGAACACTGAAGCTTTCTTT

j_call: TRBJ1-6
v_call: TRBV4-1
d_call: TRBD1
clone_size: .
cdr3_aa: CASSQTQRTGLVTLHF
cdr3_nt: TGCGCCAGCAGCCAAACCCAAAGGACAGGGCTGGTCACCCTCCACTTT

j_call: TRBJ1-1
v_call: TRBV6-1
d_call: .
clone_size: few
cdr3_aa: CASTRGGSGTEAFF
cdr3_nt: TGTGCCAGCACCAGAGGGGGGAGCGGGACTGAAGCTTTCTTT

j_call: TRBJ1-2
v_call: TRBV6-1
d_call: .
clone_size: .
cdr3_aa: CASRQGHEGYGYTF
cdr3_nt: TGTGCCAGCAGACAGGGACATGAGGGCTATGGCTACACCTTC

j_call: TRBJ2-7
v_call: TRBV12-3/TRBV12-4
d_call: .
clone_size: .
cdr3_aa: CASSFTRASEQYF
cdr3_nt: TGTGCCAGCAGTTTTACCAGGGCCTCCGAGCAGTACTTC

j_call: TRBJ2-3
v_call: TRBV20-1
d_call: TRBD2
clone_size: few
cdr3_aa: CSARTGLAGDTDTQYF
cdr3_nt: TGCAGTGCTAGGACTGGACTAGCGGGAGACACAGATACGCAGTATTTT

j_call: TRBJ2-7
v_call: TRBV10-3
d_call: .
clone_size: .
cdr3_aa: CAISAATNVYEQYF
cdr3_nt: TGTGCCATCAGTGCGGCGACTAACGTATACGAGCAGTACTTC

j_call: TRBJ2-3
v_call: TRBV5-1
d_call: .
clone_size: few
cdr3_aa: CASSNDRPPTDTQYF
cdr3_nt: TGCGCCAGCAGCAACGACAGGCCCCCCACAGATACGCAGTATTTT

j_call: TRBJ2-5
v_call: TRBV12-3/TRBV12-4
d_call: TRBD2
clone_size: .
cdr3_aa: CAFSLYGLSGRASGETQYF
cdr3_nt: TGTGCCTTCAGTTTATACGGTCTTAGCGGGAGGGCCTCGGGGGAGACCCAGTACTTC

j_call: TRBJ2-1
v_call: TRBV5-5
d_call: .
clone_size: few
cdr3_aa: CASGLNFNEQFF
cdr3_nt: TGTGCCAGCGGTCTTAATTTCAATGAGCAGTTCTTC